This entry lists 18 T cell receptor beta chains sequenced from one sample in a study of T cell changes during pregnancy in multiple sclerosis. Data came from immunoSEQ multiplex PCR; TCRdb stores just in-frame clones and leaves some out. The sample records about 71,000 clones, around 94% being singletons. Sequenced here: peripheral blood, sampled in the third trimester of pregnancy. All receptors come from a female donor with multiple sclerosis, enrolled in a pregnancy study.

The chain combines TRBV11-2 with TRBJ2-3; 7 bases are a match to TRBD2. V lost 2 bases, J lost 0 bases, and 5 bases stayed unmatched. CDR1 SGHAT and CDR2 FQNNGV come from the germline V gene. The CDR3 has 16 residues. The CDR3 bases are TGTGCCAGCAGCTTAAAAGGCGGGAGTAGCACAGATACGCAGTATTTT. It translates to CASSLKGGSSTDTQYF.

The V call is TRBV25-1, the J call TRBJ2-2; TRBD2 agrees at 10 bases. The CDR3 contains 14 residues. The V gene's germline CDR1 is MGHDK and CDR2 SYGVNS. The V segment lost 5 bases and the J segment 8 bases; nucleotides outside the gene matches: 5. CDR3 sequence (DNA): TGTGCCAGCAGTTTTCTAGCGGGAGTGGGGGAGCTGTTTTTT. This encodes CASSFLAGVGELFF.

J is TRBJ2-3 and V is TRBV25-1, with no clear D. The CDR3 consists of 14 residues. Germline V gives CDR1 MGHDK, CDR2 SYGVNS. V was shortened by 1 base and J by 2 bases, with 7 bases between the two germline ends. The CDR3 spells CASSELGPTDTQYF. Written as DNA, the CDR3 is TGTGCCAGCAGTGAATTGGGCCCCACAGATACGCAGTATTTT.

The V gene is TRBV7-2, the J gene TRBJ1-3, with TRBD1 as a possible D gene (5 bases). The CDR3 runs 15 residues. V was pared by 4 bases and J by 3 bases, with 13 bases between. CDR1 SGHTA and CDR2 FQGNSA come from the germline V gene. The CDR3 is CASSSRQIDGNTIYF. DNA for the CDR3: TGTGCCAGCAGCTCGAGACAGATTGATGGAAACACCATATATTTT.

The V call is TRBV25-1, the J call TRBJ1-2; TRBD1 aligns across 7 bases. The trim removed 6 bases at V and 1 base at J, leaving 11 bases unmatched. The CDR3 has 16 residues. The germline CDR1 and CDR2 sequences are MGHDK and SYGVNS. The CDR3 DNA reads TGTGCCAGCAGCCGCGCCTCGACAGGGATTAACTATGGCTACACCTTC. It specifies CASSRASTGINYGYTF.

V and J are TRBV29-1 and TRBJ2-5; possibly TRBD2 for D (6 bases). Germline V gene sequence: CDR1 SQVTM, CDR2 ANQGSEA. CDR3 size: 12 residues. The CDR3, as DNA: TGCATCTCAAGGGACTCAGAAGAGACCCAGTACTTC. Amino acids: CISRDSEETQYF.

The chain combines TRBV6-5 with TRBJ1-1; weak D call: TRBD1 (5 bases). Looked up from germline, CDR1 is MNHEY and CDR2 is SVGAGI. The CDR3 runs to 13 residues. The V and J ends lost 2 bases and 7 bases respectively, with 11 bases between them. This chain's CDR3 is CASSYAGGGEAFF. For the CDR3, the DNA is TGTGCCAGCAGTTACGCCGGGGGTGGTGAAGCTTTCTTT.

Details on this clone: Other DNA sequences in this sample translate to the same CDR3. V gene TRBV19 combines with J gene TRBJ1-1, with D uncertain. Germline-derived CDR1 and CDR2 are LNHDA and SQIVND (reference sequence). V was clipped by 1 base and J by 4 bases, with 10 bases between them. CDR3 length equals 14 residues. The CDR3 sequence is CASSIGGFGTEAFF. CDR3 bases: TGTGCCAGTAGTATAGGAGGGTTCGGCACTGAAGCTTTCTTT.

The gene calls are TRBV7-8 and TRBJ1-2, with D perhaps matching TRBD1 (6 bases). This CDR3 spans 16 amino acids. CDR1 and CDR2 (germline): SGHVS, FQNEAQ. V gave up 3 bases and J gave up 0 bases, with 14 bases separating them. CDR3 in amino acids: CASSLDSRSANYGYTF. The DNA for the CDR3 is TGTGCCAGCAGCTTGGACAGTAGAAGCGCTAACTATGGCTACACCTTC. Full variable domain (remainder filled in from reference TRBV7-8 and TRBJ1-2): GAGVSQSPRYKVAKRGQDVALRCDPISGHVSLFWYQQALGQGPEFLTYFQNEAQLDKSGLPSDRFFAERPEGSVSTLKIQRTQQEDSAVYLCASSLDSRSANYGYTFGSGTRLTVV.

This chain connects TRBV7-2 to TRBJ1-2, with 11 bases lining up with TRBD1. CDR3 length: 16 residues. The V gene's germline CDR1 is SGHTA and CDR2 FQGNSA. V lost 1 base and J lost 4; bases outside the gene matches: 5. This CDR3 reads CASSLGTGGNGYGYTF. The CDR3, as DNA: TGTGCCAGCAGCTTAGGGACAGGGGGCAATGGCTATGGCTACACCTTC.

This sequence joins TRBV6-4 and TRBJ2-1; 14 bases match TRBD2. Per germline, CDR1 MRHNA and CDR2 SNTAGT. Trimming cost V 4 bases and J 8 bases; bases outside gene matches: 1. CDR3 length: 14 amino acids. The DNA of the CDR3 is TGTGCCAGCAGTGGGGGACTAGCGGGAGATGAGCAGTTCTTC. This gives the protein CASSGGLAGDEQFF.

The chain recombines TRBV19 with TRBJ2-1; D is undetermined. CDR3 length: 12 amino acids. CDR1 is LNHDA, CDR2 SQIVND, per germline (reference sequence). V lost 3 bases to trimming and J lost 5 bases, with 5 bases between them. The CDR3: CASSIPNNEQFF. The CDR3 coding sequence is TGTGCCAGTAGTATTCCTAACAATGAGCAGTTCTTC.

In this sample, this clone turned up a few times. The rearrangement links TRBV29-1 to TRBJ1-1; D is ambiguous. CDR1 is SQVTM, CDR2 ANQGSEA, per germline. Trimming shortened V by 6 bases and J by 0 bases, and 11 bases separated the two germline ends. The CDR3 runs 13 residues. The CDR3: CSVASGMNTEAFF. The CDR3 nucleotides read TGCAGCGTAGCCAGCGGGATGAACACTGAAGCTTTCTTT.

The DNA for the CDR3 is TGTGCCAGCAGTCTTGGACAGACTTTCAACCTGGTTACGCAGTATTTT. Protein product: CASSLGQTFNLVTQYF. The chain has TRBV2 and TRBJ2-3; D perhaps matches TRBD1 (6 bases). Germline V gene sequence: CDR1 SNHLY, CDR2 FYNNEI. The CDR3 has 16 amino acids. The germline V and J ends were trimmed by 5 bases and 8 bases, with 23 bases remaining between them.

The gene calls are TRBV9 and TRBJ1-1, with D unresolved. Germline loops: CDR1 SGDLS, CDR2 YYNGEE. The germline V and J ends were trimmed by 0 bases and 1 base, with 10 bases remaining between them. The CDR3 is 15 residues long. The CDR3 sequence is CASSVGRHPNTEAFF. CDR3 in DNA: TGTGCCAGCAGCGTAGGGAGGCACCCGAACACTGAAGCTTTCTTT.

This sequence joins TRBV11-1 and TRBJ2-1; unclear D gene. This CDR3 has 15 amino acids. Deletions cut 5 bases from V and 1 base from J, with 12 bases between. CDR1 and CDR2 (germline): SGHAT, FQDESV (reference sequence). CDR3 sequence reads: CASSPDFPSYNEQFF. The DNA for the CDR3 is TGTGCCAGCAGCCCTGACTTCCCTTCCTACAATGAGCAGTTCTTC.

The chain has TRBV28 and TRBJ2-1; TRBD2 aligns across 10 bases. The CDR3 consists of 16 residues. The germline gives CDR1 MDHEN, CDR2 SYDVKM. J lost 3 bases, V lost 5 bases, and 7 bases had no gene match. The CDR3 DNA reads TGTGCCAGCAGTCCTACCTTAGCGGGAGGCTACAATGAGCAGTTCTTC. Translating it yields CASSPTLAGGYNEQFF.

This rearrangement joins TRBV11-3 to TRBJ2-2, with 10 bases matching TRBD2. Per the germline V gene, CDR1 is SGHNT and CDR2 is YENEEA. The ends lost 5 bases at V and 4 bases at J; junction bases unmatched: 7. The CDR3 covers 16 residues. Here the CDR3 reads CASSQKREGSTGELFF. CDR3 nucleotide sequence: TGTGCCAGCAGCCAGAAGCGGGAGGGGAGCACCGGGGAGCTGTTTTTT.